This TCR beta chain was captured by sequencing in a study of T cell responses to AZD1222 COVID-19 vaccine. Germline V gives CDR1 MGHRA, CDR2 YSYEKL. With 0 bases removed from V and 8 bases from J, the gap between germline ends came to 10 bases. This CDR3 is built from 13 residues. Sequencing used immunoSEQ multiplex PCR; TCRdb keeps in-frame clones, though not all of them. The sample has 90,000 to 110,000 clones, 82% seen once. Study-level findings and limits: Breadth and depth of Spike-specific TCRs rose after two AZD1222 doses. Researchers took repertoire samples only after the peak T cell response had come. The donors showed a predominance of white British ancestry and of females, with possible underestimation of clonal diversity.

As regards this clone: Its antigen is undetermined.

The origin of this receptor is an adult in good health. The chain links TRBV4-1 to TRBJ1-1; D unresolved. The sample was peripheral blood, taken on day 0 of AZD1222 vaccination. CDR3 sequence: CASSQDYGTEAFF. The CDR3 DNA sequence: TGCGCCAGCAGCCAAGATTATGGCACAGAAGCTTTCTTT.